What follows are 17 T cell receptor beta chains derived from one specimen sequenced in a study of blood T cell repertoires in COVID-19. Assay: immunoSEQ multiplex PCR; the TCRdb copy retains only in-frame clones and omits some. This table holds over 250,000 clones, about 73% found once. Sequencing was performed on peripheral blood. The source is a woman of 80 years or more with acute or convalescent COVID-19.

The gene calls are TRBV19 and TRBJ1-5; D remains unclear. The CDR3 consists of 16 residues. Germline V CDR1 and CDR2: LNHDA, SQIVND (reference sequence). V lost 4 bases to trimming and J lost 7 bases, with 20 bases between them. This CDR3 is CASSKLREGVGQPQHF. The CDR3 region has the DNA TGTGCCAGTAGTAAACTCCGGGAGGGAGTTGGGCAGCCCCAGCATTTT.

CDR3 residues: CAISDNRDSNEQFF. DNA of the CDR3: TGTGCCATCAGTGATAACCGGGACTCCAATGAGCAGTTCTTC. The chain has TRBV10-3 and TRBJ2-1; perhaps TRBD2 as D (6 bases). Germline loops: CDR1 ENHRY, CDR2 SYGVKD. The CDR3 consists of 14 residues. Trimming removed 3 bases at V and 6 bases at J, with 12 bases between.

CDR3 amino acids: CASSLGLGQGRSNTGELFF. The CDR3 DNA reads TGTGCCAGCAGCTTGGGGTTGGGACAAGGAAGGTCAAACACCGGGGAGCTGTTTTTT. The V call is TRBV5-6, the J call TRBJ2-2; a possible D gene is TRBD1 (6 bases). Germline CDR1 reads SGHDT; CDR2 reads YYEEEE. The V and J ends lost 0 bases and 2 bases respectively, with 20 bases between them. This CDR3 has 19 amino acids.

The V call is TRBV10-3, the J call TRBJ2-6; 7 nucleotides align to TRBD1. Germline assignment: CDR1 ENHRY and CDR2 SYGVKD. The CDR3 covers 17 residues. J gave up 1 base and V 2 bases, and 5 bases lay outside the gene matches. The CDR3: CAISERLTGSGANVLTF. In DNA form, the CDR3 reads TGTGCCATCAGTGAGAGGTTGACAGGGTCTGGGGCCAACGTCCTGACTTTC.

To note about this clone: The sample contains more than one DNA sequence encoding this CDR3. The rearrangement links TRBV5-1 to TRBJ1-1, with 8 nucleotides matching TRBD1. Trimming took 4 bases from V and 1 from J; bases not matched to a gene: 3. The CDR3 totals 14 residues. Per the germline V gene, CDR1 is SGHRS and CDR2 is YFSETQ. CDR3 nucleotides: TGCGCCAGCAGCACACAGGGGGGGAACACTGAAGCTTTCTTT. Translated: CASSTQGGNTEAFF.

The chain is built from TRBV11-2 and TRBJ2-1; 10 positions match TRBD2. Trimming cost V 1 base and J 7 bases; bases outside gene matches: 4. Looked up from germline, CDR1 is SGHAT and CDR2 is FQNNGV. CDR3 length equals 15 residues. CDR3 coding DNA: TGTGCCAGCAGCTTAGTTCTTAGCGGGGGGAATGAGCAGTTCTTC. Its protein is CASSLVLSGGNEQFF.

This chain joins TRBV4-2 and TRBJ1-5, with D tentatively TRBD1 (6 bases). In germline, CDR1 is LGHNA, CDR2 YNFKEQ. V gave up 4 bases and J gave up 3 bases, with 10 bases separating them. This CDR3 spans 14 amino acids. The CDR3 loop is CASSLGQLNQPQHF. The CDR3 DNA follows: TGTGCCAGCAGCCTAGGACAGCTCAATCAGCCCCAGCATTTT.

The chain has TRBV3-1 (or the pseudogene TRBV3-2) and TRBJ2-7, with D perhaps matching TRBD1 (6 bases). The CDR3 is made up of 16 amino acids. Per the germline V gene, CDR1 is LGHDT and CDR2 is YNNKEL (reference sequence). Trimming removed 4 bases from V and 6 bases from J, with 22 bases in between. CDR3 sequence reads: CASSPHGAGEFSEQYF. The DNA of the CDR3 is TGTGCCAGCAGCCCCCACGGGGCAGGGGAGTTCAGCGAGCAGTACTTC.

This chain links TRBV6-6 with TRBJ2-7; 10 positions agree with TRBD1. The CDR3 totals 13 residues. The V segment lost 5 bases and the J segment 5 bases; nucleotides outside the gene matches: 3. Germline V lookup: CDR1 MNHNY, CDR2 SVGAGI (reference sequence). DNA for the CDR3: TGTGCCAGCAGTAGGGACAGGGGAAACGAGCAGTACTTC. This gives the protein CASSRDRGNEQYF.

V gene TRBV6-5 combines with J gene TRBJ1-2; D uncertain. CDR3 size: 14 residues. CDR1 and CDR2 from the germline V gene are MNHEY and SVGAGI. Deletions cut 3 bases from V and 7 bases from J, with 15 bases between. The CDR3 bases are TGTGCCAGCAGTTATGGGCCTAACGTGCTTGGCTACACCTTC. It is translated as CASSYGPNVLGYTF.

The chain carries TRBV3-1 (or the pseudogene TRBV3-2) and TRBJ2-2; tentatively, D is TRBD2 (5 bases). Trimming removed 7 bases at V and 3 bases at J, with 15 bases between. Looked up from germline, CDR1 is LGHDT and CDR2 is YNNKEL (reference sequence). The CDR3 loop spans 15 amino acids. The CDR3 here is CASTLEGVYTGELFF. CDR3 DNA sequence: TGTGCCAGCACCCTCGAGGGAGTATACACCGGGGAGCTGTTTTTT.

The genes are TRBV6-5 and TRBJ2-3, with D hard to call. The CDR3 has 11 residues. Trimming removed 11 bases from V and 0 bases from J, with 6 bases in between. Germline CDR1 and CDR2: MNHEY and SVGAGI. The CDR3 nucleotides read TGTGCCTCGCGGAGCACAGATACGCAGTATTTT. It is translated as CASRSTDTQYF.

The V and J genes are TRBV12-5 and TRBJ2-5; D is uncertain. The CDR3 sequence is 17 residues long. V shed 1 base and J shed 5 bases, with 20 bases lying between them. Germline V gene lookup returns CDR1 LGHNT and CDR2 FRNRAP. The chain's CDR3 is CASGLGDRDGYRETQYF. Here the CDR3 DNA reads TGTGCTAGTGGTTTGGGTGACCGAGACGGGTACCGGGAGACCCAGTACTTC.

This chain connects TRBV12-3 or TRBV12-4 to TRBJ2-2; D gene unclear. The CDR3 is 12 residues long. V lost 3 bases to trimming and J lost 6 bases, with 5 bases between them. Here the CDR3 DNA reads TGTGCCAGCAGTTTTTATGCCGGGGAGCTGTTTTTT. Translated: CASSFYAGELFF.

This clone has more than one count but fewer than ten. The sample contains more than one DNA sequence encoding this CDR3. V usage is TRBV6-5 and J usage is TRBJ2-1; D remains ambiguous. CDR3 length: 13 amino acids. V was pared by 2 bases and J by 2 bases, with 4 bases between. Germline V gene data show CDR1 as MNHEY and CDR2 as SVGAGI. The CDR3 region is CASSYRAYNEQFF. For the CDR3, the DNA is TGTGCCAGCAGTTACCGCGCCTACAATGAGCAGTTCTTC.

V gene TRBV2 combines with J gene TRBJ2-7; D unresolved. The CDR3 runs 15 residues. Germline assignment: CDR1 SNHLY and CDR2 FYNNEI. With 3 bases removed from V and 3 bases from J, the gap between germline ends came to 15 bases. The CDR3 DNA is TGTGCCAGCAGTGATATAGTCCCATCCGACTACGAGCAGTACTTC. Translating it yields CASSDIVPSDYEQYF.

The chain combines TRBV12-5 with TRBJ2-6, with 9 bases matching TRBD1. The CDR3 runs 18 residues. The J segment lost 2 bases and the V segment lost 6 bases, leaving 11 bases of the junction unmatched. Germline values: CDR1 LGHNT, CDR2 FRNRAP. The CDR3 loop is CASGIRSGTGTGANVLTF. In DNA, the CDR3 is TGTGCTAGTGGAATCCGCTCCGGGACAGGGACTGGGGCCAACGTCCTGACTTTC.